This TCR beta chain was found in a study of cytomegalovirus exposure and HLA in healthy donors. Study-level results: As a later analysis showed, a missense DCLRE1C variant was linked to trimming of TCR beta V- and J-genes. The only immune exposure information that was available was CMV serostatus. A later analysis found most CMV-associated TCR beta chains apparently HLA-restricted.

Note on this clone: Antigen unknown.

Between the trimmed V and J ends, which lost 7 bases and 7 bases, there was a span of 16 bases. Germline V gene sequence: CDR1 LNHDA, CDR2 SQIVND (reference sequence). The CDR3 runs 13 residues. With 60 Vbeta and 13 Jbeta primers, the PCR was carried out. Here immunoSEQ multiplex PCR was the method, and the copy in TCRdb shows in-frame clones only, minus some. This table has 110,000 or so clones, around 73% appearing once. Among the donors, all were healthy bone marrow donors. The sample was PBMCs. This TCR derives from a woman aged 25 to 39 in good health and CMV-seropositive. The V and J genes are TRBV19 and TRBJ1-1; tentatively, D is TRBD1 (6 bases). Here the CDR3 reads CASTGDTSYEAFF. CDR3 in DNA: TGTGCCAGTACTGGGGACACATCCTATGAAGCTTTCTTT.